The clone carrying this T cell receptor beta chain was seen many times. The antigen is undetermined. Time point in this sample: sample taken at primary tumor resection. Patients with untreated early-stage non-small cell lung cancer, numbering more than 55, were the donors. TCRs were sequenced from unsorted whole RNA of tumor, nontumor lung or PBMC. This sample was taken from a study of spatial heterogeneity in lung cancer. Study as a whole: A consistent excess of beta-chain over alpha-chain sequences was detected. Whole-study findings and limits: Ubiquitous expanded tumor TCRs showed up in blood more at resection than follow-up.

TCRdb called the 5' RACE reads again in MiXCR, with one record for every CDR3 protein. This table has about 48,000 distinct CDR3 sequences, over 4.5% appearing once. Trimming took 0 bases from V and 7 from J, leaving 10 bases between them. CDR1 and CDR2 from the germline V gene are SGDLS and YYNGEE. The CDR3 has 13 amino acids. The sequencing used PBMCs, collected at surgery. This chain uses TRBV9 with TRBJ1-1; D call uncertain. The receptor's source is a male donor with early-stage non-small cell lung cancer. In DNA, the CDR3 is TGTGCCAGCAGCGTAGCTACGTTTGGTGAAGCTTTCTTT. It codes for CASSVATFGEAFF.